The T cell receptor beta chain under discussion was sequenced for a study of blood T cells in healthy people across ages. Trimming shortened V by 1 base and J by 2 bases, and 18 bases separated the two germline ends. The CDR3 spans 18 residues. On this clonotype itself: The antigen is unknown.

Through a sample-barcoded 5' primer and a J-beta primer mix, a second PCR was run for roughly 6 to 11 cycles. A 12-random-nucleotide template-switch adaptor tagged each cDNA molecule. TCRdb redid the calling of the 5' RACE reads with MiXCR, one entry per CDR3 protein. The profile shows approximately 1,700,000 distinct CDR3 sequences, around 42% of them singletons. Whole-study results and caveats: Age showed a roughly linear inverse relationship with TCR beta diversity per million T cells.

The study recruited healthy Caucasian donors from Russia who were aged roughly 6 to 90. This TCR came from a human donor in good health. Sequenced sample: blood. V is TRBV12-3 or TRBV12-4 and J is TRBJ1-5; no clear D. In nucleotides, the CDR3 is TGTGCCAGCAGTTTAGGTTCCGGGATCCCGATAGGCAATCAGCCCCAGCATTTT. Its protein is CASSLGSGIPIGNQPQHF.